These T cell receptor beta chains were read from a single sample in a study of Graves' ophthalmopathy and Graves' hyperthyroidism. TCRdb fed the multiplex PCR reads into MiXCR, producing one record per CDR3 protein. The sample consists of about 640,000 distinct CDR3 sequences, roughly 39% of them appearing once. The sample consisted of peripheral blood. Receptors originate from an adult man with Graves' ophthalmopathy. CDR3s include the opening cysteine and the closing phenylalanine or tryptophan. The D gene is left open where the match is weak. A clone size is listed for some rows: how often the clone was seen (once, few, many), or a class if it is expanded.

J gene: TRBJ2-2; D gene: TRBD2; V gene: TRBV29-1; clone size: many; CDR3 protein: CSVAARREANTGELFF; CDR3 DNA: TGCAGCGTCGCGGCACGGCGGGAGGCAAACACCGGGGAGCTGTTTTTT
J gene: TRBJ1-5; D gene: .; V gene: TRBV10-2; clone size: .; CDR3 protein: CASSETDRNGPQHF; CDR3 DNA: TGCGCCAGCAGTGAGACGGACAGAAATGGGCCCCAGCATTTT
J gene: TRBJ2-5; D gene: .; V gene: TRBV7-3; clone size: .; CDR3 protein: CASSRSRGFREQYF; CDR3 DNA: TGTGCCAGCAGCCGATCCAGGGGCTTTAGGGAGCAGTACTTC
J gene: TRBJ2-7; D gene: .; V gene: TRBV3-2; clone size: many; CDR3 protein: CASSQLTGYHEQYF; CDR3 DNA: TGTGCCAGCAGCCAACTGACAGGTTACCACGAGCAGTACTTC
J gene: TRBJ2-1; D gene: .; V gene: TRBV15; clone size: .; CDR3 protein: CATSRGIEVNEQFF; CDR3 DNA: TGTGCCACCAGCAGAGGTATCGAGGTCAATGAGCAGTTCTTC
J gene: TRBJ1-5; D gene: TRBD1; V gene: TRBV2; clone size: .; CDR3 protein: CASSGQGSNQHF; CDR3 DNA: TGTGCCAGCAGTGGACAGGGAAGCAATCAGCATTTT
J gene: TRBJ1-1; D gene: .; V gene: TRBV11-3; clone size: many; CDR3 protein: CASSLAGTAVFNTEAFF; CDR3 DNA: TGTGCCAGCAGCTTGGCAGGGACGGCTGTTTTTAACACTGAAGCTTTCTTT
J gene: TRBJ1-3; D gene: .; V gene: TRBV7-9; clone size: once; CDR3 protein: CASSPGQFGNTIYF; CDR3 DNA: TGTGCCAGCTCACCCGGACAGTTTGGAAACACCATATATTTT
J gene: TRBJ2-2; D gene: .; V gene: TRBV14; clone size: .; CDR3 protein: CASSPEGHYTGELFF; CDR3 DNA: TGTGCCAGCAGCCCAGAGGGACACTACACCGGGGAGCTGTTTTTT
J gene: TRBJ1-2; D gene: .; V gene: TRBV9; clone size: .; CDR3 protein: CASSVGASGVHGYTF; CDR3 DNA: TGTGCCAGCAGCGTAGGTGCCAGCGGGGTTCACGGCTACACCTTC
J gene: TRBJ1-5; D gene: .; V gene: TRBV24-1; clone size: many; CDR3 protein: CATSDFVDRNQPQHF; CDR3 DNA: TGTGCCACCAGTGATTTTGTGGACAGAAATCAGCCCCAGCATTTT
J gene: TRBJ2-7; D gene: .; V gene: TRBV5-1; clone size: .; CDR3 protein: CASSLEGSGEQYF; CDR3 DNA: TGCGCCAGCAGCTTGGAGGGGTCCGGGGAGCAGTACTTC
J gene: TRBJ1-2; D gene: .; V gene: TRBV10-3; clone size: many; CDR3 protein: CAISREGNYGYTF; CDR3 DNA: TGTGCCATCAGCCGAGAGGGGAACTATGGCTACACCTTC
J gene: TRBJ2-2; D gene: .; V gene: TRBV25-1; clone size: many; CDR3 protein: CASSERTSAELFF; CDR3 DNA: TGTGCCAGCAGTGAAAGGACTTCGGCGGAGCTGTTTTTT
J gene: TRBJ1-4; D gene: .; V gene: TRBV19; clone size: few; CDR3 protein: CASSMRGEKLFF; CDR3 DNA: TGTGCCAGTAGTATGCGGGGTGAAAAACTGTTTTTT
J gene: TRBJ1-5; D gene: .; V gene: TRBV4-2; clone size: many; CDR3 protein: CASSQDAFNQPQHF; CDR3 DNA: TGTGCCAGCAGCCAAGATGCATTCAATCAGCCCCAGCATTTT
J gene: TRBJ2-7; D gene: .; V gene: TRBV29-1; clone size: many; CDR3 protein: CSAVRERRGPYEQYF; CDR3 DNA: TGCAGCGCCGTGAGGGAACGGAGGGGTCCCTACGAGCAGTACTTC
J gene: TRBJ1-1; D gene: .; V gene: TRBV10-3; clone size: many; CDR3 protein: CAISPDPRNTEAFF; CDR3 DNA: TGTGCCATCAGTCCGGATCCAAGGAACACTGAAGCTTTCTTT
J gene: TRBJ1-2; D gene: TRBD1; V gene: TRBV20-1; clone size: many; CDR3 protein: CSATNLGQGETYGYTF; CDR3 DNA: TGCAGTGCAACGAACCTGGGACAGGGAGAAACCTATGGCTACACCTTC
J gene: TRBJ1-2; D gene: .; V gene: TRBV7-2; clone size: .; CDR3 protein: CANSIPEAQRGYTF; CDR3 DNA: TGTGCCAACAGCATCCCGGAGGCCCAGCGGGGCTACACCTTC
J gene: TRBJ2-7; D gene: .; V gene: TRBV6-5; clone size: many; CDR3 protein: CASSDSGTTEQYF; CDR3 DNA: TGTGCCAGCAGTGACTCAGGGACAACCGAGCAGTACTTC
J gene: TRBJ2-7; D gene: .; V gene: TRBV6-5; clone size: many; CDR3 protein: CASSYQGMYEQYF; CDR3 DNA: TGTGCCAGCAGTTACCAGGGGATGTACGAGCAGTACTTC
J gene: TRBJ1-2; D gene: .; V gene: TRBV7-2; clone size: many; CDR3 protein: CASSLGLRDAGYTF; CDR3 DNA: TGTGCCAGCAGCTTAGGCCTCAGGGATGCTGGCTACACCTTC
J gene: TRBJ1-5; D gene: TRBD1; V gene: TRBV30; clone size: few; CDR3 protein: CAWSDGTVNQPQHF; CDR3 DNA: TGTGCCTGGAGTGACGGGACAGTCAATCAGCCCCAGCATTTT
J gene: TRBJ1-5; D gene: TRBD1; V gene: TRBV2; clone size: .; CDR3 protein: CASSLWGQSNQPQHF; CDR3 DNA: TGTGCCAGCAGTTTATGGGGACAGAGCAATCAGCCCCAGCATTTT
J gene: TRBJ1-1; D gene: TRBD1; V gene: TRBV12-3/TRBV12-4; clone size: .; CDR3 protein: CASSPWTGGTEAFF; CDR3 DNA: TGTGCCAGCAGTCCTTGGACAGGGGGTACTGAAGCTTTCTTT
J gene: TRBJ1-1; D gene: .; V gene: TRBV27; clone size: .; CDR3 protein: CASSWAGARAEAFF; CDR3 DNA: TGTGCCAGCAGTTGGGCGGGGGCGCGAGCTGAAGCTTTCTTT
J gene: TRBJ2-5; D gene: .; V gene: TRBV20-1; clone size: .; CDR3 protein: CSASIRGGGQPQYF; CDR3 DNA: TGCAGTGCTAGTATCCGCGGAGGCGGTCAGCCCCAGTACTTC
J gene: TRBJ2-5; D gene: .; V gene: TRBV7-2; clone size: .; CDR3 protein: CASSVAPWAQETQYF; CDR3 DNA: TGTGCCAGCAGCGTAGCTCCATGGGCCCAAGAGACCCAGTACTTC
J gene: TRBJ1-6; D gene: TRBD1; V gene: TRBV5-1; clone size: many; CDR3 protein: CASSTGTGVNSPLHF; CDR3 DNA: TGCGCCAGCAGCACGGGGACAGGGGTTAACTCACCCCTCCACTTT
J gene: TRBJ1-1; D gene: .; V gene: TRBV29-1; clone size: many; CDR3 protein: CRAVGDEAFF; CDR3 DNA: TGCAGAGCTGTTGGAGATGAAGCTTTCTTT
J gene: TRBJ2-2; D gene: .; V gene: TRBV10-3; clone size: many; CDR3 protein: CAISDLSGTGELFF; CDR3 DNA: TGTGCCATCAGTGACCTATCAGGCACCGGGGAGCTGTTTTTT